This T cell receptor beta chain emerged from a study of blood T cell repertoires in COVID-19. The assay was immunoSEQ multiplex PCR, and TCRdb's table has in-frame clones only and misses some. The table shows approximately 330,000 clones, with approximately 88% occurring only once. This clone turned up a few times. CDR3 length equals 14 residues. The J segment lost 3 bases and the V segment lost 3 bases, leaving 4 bases of the junction unmatched. The germline gives CDR1 SGHNT, CDR2 YYREEE (reference sequence). The genes are TRBV5-4 and TRBJ1-1; TRBD1 matches at 8 bases. Source material: peripheral blood. The sequence was collected from a man aged 25 to 40 with COVID-19, enrolled during active disease. The CDR3 loop is CASSYGQGYTEAFF. Here the CDR3 DNA reads TGTGCCAGCAGCTACGGACAGGGCTACACTGAAGCTTTCTTT.